The 19 T cell receptor beta chains presented below share a single source sample, sequenced in a study of cytomegalovirus exposure and HLA in healthy donors. This PCR relied on a set of 60 Vbeta primers and 13 Jbeta primers. TCRdb's table, derived via immunoSEQ multiplex PCR, lists solely in-frame clones and lacks some. The sample lists some 130,000 clones, 77% occurring once. Input material: PBMCs. These TCRs come from a male donor in good health and CMV-seropositive.

This clone was seen once. V usage is TRBV30 and J usage is TRBJ2-1, with no clear D. Looked up from germline, CDR1 is GTSNPN and CDR2 is SVGIG (reference sequence). This CDR3 region has 12 residues. The V and J ends lost 7 bases and 6 bases respectively, with 13 bases between them. The CDR3 nucleotides are TGTGCCTCTGAAGATCGGAGCAATGAGCAGTTCTTC. This codes for CASEDRSNEQFF.

This chain uses TRBV9 with TRBJ2-3, with 9 bases lining up with TRBD1. Germline assignment: CDR1 SGDLS and CDR2 YYNGEE. The CDR3 runs 15 residues. V shed 4 bases, J shed 0 bases, and the junction held 3 bases outside the gene matches. In DNA form, the CDR3 reads TGTGCCAGCAGCACGGGACAGGGTAGCACAGATACGCAGTATTTT. Translation gives CASSTGQGSTDTQYF.

The rearrangement uses TRBV6-1 and TRBJ1-5; TRBD1 agrees at 9 bases. Germline trimming cut 6 bases from V and 3 bases from J; bases unmatched to any gene: 3. The germline CDR1 and CDR2 sequences are MNHNS and SASEGT. The CDR3 runs to 14 residues. CDR3 sequence (DNA): TGTGCCAGCAGGACAGGGGGGGCCAATCAGCCCCAGCATTTT. It yields the protein CASRTGGANQPQHF.

CDR3 nucleotide sequence: TGCAGCGTTCCCAGGGGTTCTAGCGGATACGAGCAGTACTTC. Residues: CSVPRGSSGYEQYF. The chain carries TRBV29-1 and TRBJ2-7; tentative D call: TRBD2 (7 bases). Germline V gene sequence: CDR1 SQVTM, CDR2 ANQGSEA. V gave up 5 bases and J gave up 4 bases, with 18 bases separating them. The CDR3 spans 14 residues.

This sequence joins TRBV6-1 and TRBJ1-2; no clear D. Germline CDR1 is MNHNS and CDR2 is SASEGT. Deletions cut 8 bases from V and 9 bases from J, with 16 bases between. CDR3 length equals 12 residues. CDR3 in amino acids: CASLGPLYSYTF. CDR3 nucleotides: TGTGCCAGCCTTGGCCCGTTATACAGCTACACCTTC.

This rearrangement joins TRBV15 to TRBJ2-3; D may be TRBD2 (7 bases). Between the trimmed V and J ends, which lost 0 bases and 4 bases, there was a span of 14 bases. This CDR3 region has 16 residues. CDR1 is LNHNV, CDR2 YYDKDF, per germline (reference sequence). The CDR3 DNA follows: TGTGCCACCAGCAGAGATCCCGGGGGGCTCGCAGATACGCAGTATTTT. Translating gives CATSRDPGGLADTQYF.

The chain joins TRBV5-5 to TRBJ2-4; D gene ambiguous. V was cut by 3 bases and J by 6 bases, with 13 bases left in between. This CDR3 region has 14 residues. CDR1 SGHKS and CDR2 YYEKEE come from the germline V gene (reference sequence). This chain's CDR3 is CASSSPQQANIQYF. In DNA, the CDR3 is TGTGCCAGCAGCTCCCCTCAGCAGGCAAACATTCAGTACTTC.

V and J are TRBV25-1 and TRBJ2-1; a weak D match, TRBD1 (6 bases). The V end was cut by 4 bases, the J end by 7 bases, with 11 bases between. CDR1 is MGHDK and CDR2 is SYGVNS in the germline V gene. This CDR3 is 13 amino acids long. The DNA of the CDR3 is TGTGCCAGCAGTGGACAGACAGGTAATGAGCAGTTCTTC. It codes for CASSGQTGNEQFF.

V is TRBV28 and J is TRBJ2-6, with TRBD1 matching 7 bases. The CDR3 runs to 15 residues. Unmatched junction bases numbered 4, after V lost 5 bases and J lost 3 bases. Germline assignment: CDR1 MDHEN and CDR2 SYDVKM. In DNA, the CDR3 is TGTGCCAGCAGTCAAACAGGGGTTGGGGCCAACGTCCTGACTTTC. This sequence encodes CASSQTGVGANVLTF. Based on the CDR3 plus reference TRBV28 and TRBJ2-6, the full variable domain is DVKVTQSSRYLVKRTGEKVFLECVQDMDHENMFWYRQDPGLGLRLIYFSYDVKMKEKGDIPEGYSVSREKKERFSLILESASTNQTSMYLCASSQTGVGANVLTFGAGSRLTVL.

The chain is built from TRBV4-1 and TRBJ2-7; 10 bases are shared with TRBD2. Germline CDR1 reads MGHRA; CDR2 reads YSYEKL. The V and J ends lost 5 bases and 1 base, in that order; junction bases with no gene match: 5. This CDR3 is built from 15 residues. This CDR3 is CASSAGLAVSYEQYF. The CDR3 DNA follows: TGCGCCAGCAGCGCCGGACTAGCGGTTTCCTACGAGCAGTACTTC.

V gene TRBV19 combines with J gene TRBJ1-4; TRBD1 is a possible D gene (6 bases). In germline, CDR1 is LNHDA, CDR2 SQIVND (reference sequence). The CDR3 runs to 13 residues. V was clipped by 3 bases and J by 8 bases, with 10 bases between them. CDR3 in DNA: TGTGCCAGTAGTATCAGGACAGCCGAAAAACTGTTTTTT. Protein product: CASSIRTAEKLFF.

The CDR3 DNA reads TGTGCCAGTGGGACAGCTCCATATAACTATGGCTACACCTTC. This sequence encodes CASGTAPYNYGYTF. This chain links TRBV28 with TRBJ1-2, with 7 bases lining up with TRBD1. CDR1 is MDHEN and CDR2 is SYDVKM in the germline V gene. The CDR3 extends over 14 amino acids. V was pared by 9 bases and J by 1 base, with 8 bases of the junction left unmatched.

The gene calls are TRBV7-2 and TRBJ2-2; TRBD1 matches 10 bases. Germline V gene data show CDR1 as SGHTA and CDR2 as FQGNSA. The CDR3 is 15 amino acids. V lost 6 bases, J lost 7 bases, and 8 bases stayed unmatched. The CDR3, as DNA: TGTGCCAGCAGTTCTGACAGGGGGCCCAACGGGGAGCTGTTTTTT. The encoded protein is CASSSDRGPNGELFF.

The rearrangement joins TRBV28 to TRBJ1-1, with a possible D match to TRBD1 (5 bases). Germline values: CDR1 MDHEN, CDR2 SYDVKM. The CDR3 consists of 16 residues. Trimming took off 5 bases at V and 5 bases at J, with 21 bases between the two ends. CDR3 DNA: TGTGCCAGCAGTCCCGGGACTGTCCTTTACGGGACTGAAGCTTTCTTT. This translates into CASSPGTVLYGTEAFF.

The DNA for the CDR3 is TGCGCCAGCAGCTTGGAACCGGGAGGGAACGGCTACACCTTC. Translated, it gives CASSLEPGGNGYTF. The chain has TRBV5-1 and TRBJ1-2, with D hard to call. Germline CDR1 is SGHRS and CDR2 is YFSETQ. The CDR3 is made up of 14 amino acids. V lost 0 bases and J lost 8, with 14 bases in between.

The count of this clone is one. The same CDR3 arises from other DNA sequences in this sample as well. This chain connects TRBV7-8 to TRBJ2-2; TRBD2 agrees at 10 bases. CDR1 and CDR2 (germline): SGHVS, FQNEAQ. The CDR3 spans 17 residues. The J segment lost 2 bases and the V segment lost 4 bases, leaving 7 bases of the junction unmatched. CDR3 loop: CASSSRAGGINTGELFF. CDR3 sequence (DNA): TGTGCCAGCAGCTCAAGAGCGGGGGGGATTAACACCGGGGAGCTGTTTTTT.

CDR3 nucleotides: TGTGCCAGCAGTGACAGGGCTAGCGGCGTCTACAATGAGCAGTTCTTC. Its protein is CASSDRASGVYNEQFF. V gene TRBV6-4 combines with J gene TRBJ2-1, with 7 bases identical to TRBD2. J was trimmed by 3 bases and V by 2 bases; bases with no gene match: 7. Germline V CDR1 and CDR2: MRHNA, SNTAGT. This CDR3 spans 16 amino acids.

This clone was recorded a few times. This chain uses TRBV7-3 with TRBJ2-1; 12 positions agree with TRBD2. Per the germline V gene, CDR1 is SGHTA and CDR2 is FQGTGA. V gave up 5 bases and J gave up 8 bases; unmatched junction bases: 4. CDR3 size: 14 residues. This CDR3 reads CASSTTSGSYEQFF. CDR3 DNA: TGTGCCAGCAGCACGACTAGCGGGAGTTATGAGCAGTTCTTC.

The chain's CDR3 is CASSRDRVGGYTF. The CDR3 DNA follows: TGCGCCAGCAGCCGGGACAGGGTGGGCGGCTACACCTTC. This chain connects TRBV5-1 to TRBJ1-2; 9 positions match TRBD1. Germline assignment: CDR1 SGHRS and CDR2 YFSETQ. The CDR3 has 13 residues. V trimming: 4 bases; J trimming: 8 bases; junction bases outside the gene matches: 6.